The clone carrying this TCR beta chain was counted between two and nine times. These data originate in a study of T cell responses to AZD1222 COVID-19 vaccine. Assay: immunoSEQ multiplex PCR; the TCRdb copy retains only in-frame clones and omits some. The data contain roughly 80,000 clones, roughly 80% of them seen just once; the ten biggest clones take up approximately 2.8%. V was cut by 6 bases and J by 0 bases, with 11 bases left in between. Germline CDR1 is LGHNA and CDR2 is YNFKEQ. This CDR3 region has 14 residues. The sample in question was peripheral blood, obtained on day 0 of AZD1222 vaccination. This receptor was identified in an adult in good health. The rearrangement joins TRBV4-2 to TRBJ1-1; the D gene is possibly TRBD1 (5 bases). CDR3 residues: CASSHRTLNTEAFF. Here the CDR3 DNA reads TGTGCCAGCAGTCACAGGACCCTGAACACTGAAGCTTTCTTT.